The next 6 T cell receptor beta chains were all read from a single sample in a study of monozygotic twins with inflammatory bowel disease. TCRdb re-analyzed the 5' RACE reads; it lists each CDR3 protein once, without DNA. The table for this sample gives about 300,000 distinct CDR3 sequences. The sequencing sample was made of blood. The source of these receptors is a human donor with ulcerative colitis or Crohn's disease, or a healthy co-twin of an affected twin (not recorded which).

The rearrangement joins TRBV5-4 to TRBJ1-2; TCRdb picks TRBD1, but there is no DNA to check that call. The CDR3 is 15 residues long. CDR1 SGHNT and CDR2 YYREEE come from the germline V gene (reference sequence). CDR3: CASSLSPSGQDGYTF.

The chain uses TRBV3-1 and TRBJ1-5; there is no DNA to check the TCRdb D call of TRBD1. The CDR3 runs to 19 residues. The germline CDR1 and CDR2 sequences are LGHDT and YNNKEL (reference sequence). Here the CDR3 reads CASSQAPKAGAYSNQPQHF.

The CDR3 protein is CASSLGGPLHF. The chain combines TRBV5-1 with TRBJ1-6. The germline V gene has CDR1 SGHRS and CDR2 YFSETQ. This CDR3 region has 11 residues.

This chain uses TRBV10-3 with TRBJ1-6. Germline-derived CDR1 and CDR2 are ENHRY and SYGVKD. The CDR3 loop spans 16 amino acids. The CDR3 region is CAISRDQSSYNSPLHF.

CDR3 sequence: CASSYSNPVSYEQYF. J is TRBJ2-7 and V is TRBV6-2 or TRBV6-3. The CDR3 extends over 15 amino acids. Germline CDR1 and CDR2: MNHEY and SVGEGT.

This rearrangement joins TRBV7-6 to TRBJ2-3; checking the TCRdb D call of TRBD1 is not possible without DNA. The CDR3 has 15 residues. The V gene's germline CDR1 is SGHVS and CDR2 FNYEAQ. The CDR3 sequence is CASSQGQGRTDTQYF.